This T cell receptor (beta chain) was captured by sequencing in a study of T cell responses to AZD1222 COVID-19 vaccine. For this clone: What it recognizes is unknown.

TCRdb's table, derived via immunoSEQ multiplex PCR, lists solely in-frame clones and lacks some. The sample shows approximately 82,000 clones, more than 85% of them seen only once. Whole-study results and caveats: White British donors predominated, females outnumbered males, and clonal diversity was possibly underestimated.

CDR3 length equals 14 residues. Germline lookup yields CDR1 KGHSH and CDR2 LQKENI. Trimming removed 5 bases from V and 9 bases from J, with 14 bases in between. V usage is TRBV18 and J usage is TRBJ1-6; D gene uncertain. This sample comprised peripheral blood, obtained 28 days after the second AZD1222 dose. This sequence originates from an adult who received the AZD1222 COVID-19 vaccine. CDR3: CASSSQAGSSPLHF. Written as DNA, the CDR3 is TGTGCCAGCTCATCCCAAGCGGGGTCTTCACCCCTCCACTTT.